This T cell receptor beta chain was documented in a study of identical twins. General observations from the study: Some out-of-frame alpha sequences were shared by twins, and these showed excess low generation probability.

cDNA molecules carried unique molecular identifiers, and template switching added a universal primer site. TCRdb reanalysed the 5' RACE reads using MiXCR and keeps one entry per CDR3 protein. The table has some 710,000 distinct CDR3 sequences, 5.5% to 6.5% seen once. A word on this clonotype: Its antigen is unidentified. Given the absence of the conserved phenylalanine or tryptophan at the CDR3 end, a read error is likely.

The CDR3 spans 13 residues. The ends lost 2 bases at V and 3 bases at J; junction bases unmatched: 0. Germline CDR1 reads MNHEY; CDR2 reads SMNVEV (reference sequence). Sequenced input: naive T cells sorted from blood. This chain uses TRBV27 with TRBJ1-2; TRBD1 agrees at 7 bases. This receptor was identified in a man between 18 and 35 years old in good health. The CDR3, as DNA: TGTGCCAGCAGTTTAACAGGGGACTATGGCTACACCTAC. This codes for CASSLTGDYGYTY.